The present T cell receptor beta chain was sequenced within a study of vaccination and CD4 T cells after COVID-19. Study background: Four females and six males made up the convalescents, with two Hispanic. Overlapping SARS-CoV-2, HCoV-NL63, HCoV-OC43 and HCoV-229E spike peptides stimulated the cells. Every culture used as a control got a CEFX pool, an HIV-1 Nef pool, or no peptide.

Noted treatment: approximately 9-day PBMC culture with coronavirus spike peptide pools or control peptides (ViraFEST assay). Sequenced with the Oncomine TCR Beta short-read assay was DNA taken from cultured CD4+ T cells. Genomic DNA from cultured CD4+ T cells was extracted. From the PCR reads, TCRdb called clonotypes with MiXCR, one entry per CDR3 protein. The data contain around 21,000 distinct CDR3 sequences, 45% to 55% of them seen just once; the ten biggest clones take up around 7%. On this clonotype itself: The antigen remains unidentified.

The CDR3 has 15 amino acids. With 4 bases removed from V and 1 base from J, the gap between germline ends came to 12 bases. The germline gives CDR1 SGHAT, CDR2 FQNNGV. Input material: CD4+ T cells from blood, cultured in vitro. The chain employs TRBV11-2 and TRBJ2-3; D perhaps matches TRBD2 (7 bases). This TCR came from a human donor who had recovered from COVID-19. This chain's CDR3 is CASSSRGAGTDTQYF. The CDR3 DNA reads as TGTGCCAGCAGCTCCCGGGGGGCTGGCACAGATACGCAGTATTTT.